Listed below are T cell receptor beta chains from one sample, sequenced in a study. TCRdb itself ran the RT-PCR reads through MiXCR, one entry per CDR3 protein. Counted here are around 700,000 distinct CDR3 sequences, approximately 15% occurring once; the ten biggest clones make up 3.6%. The sequenced sample was memory CD4+ T cells from blood. The receptors shown here come from a female donor in good health, serving as a healthy control. CDR3s include the opening cysteine and the closing phenylalanine or tryptophan. A D gene is named only where the DNA matches it firmly. The size entry is marked missing in some rows and otherwise reads once, few, many or a size class.

few,TRBV28,TRBJ2-7,TRBD1,CASSAGPGQGHEQYF,TGTGCCAGCAGCGCCGGACCGGGACAGGGACACGAGCAGTACTTC
few,TRBV5-5,TRBJ2-5,TRBD2,CASSLRLAGYQETQYF,TGTGCCAGCAGCTTGCGGCTAGCGGGTTACCAAGAGACCCAGTACTTC
-,TRBV20-1,TRBJ1-3,-,CSARLSGLSSGNTIYF,TGCAGTGCTAGACTCTCGGGACTGAGCTCTGGAAACACCATATATTTT
many,TRBV20-1,TRBJ1-5,-,CSARDLHNQPQHF,TGCAGTGCCCGGGACCTACACAATCAGCCCCAGCATTTT
-,TRBV6-5,TRBJ2-1,-,CASSTKGRSEQFF,TGTGCCAGCAGCACTAAAGGACGGAGTGAGCAGTTCTTC
once,TRBV28,TRBJ2-7,TRBD1,CASSMGQGHYEQYF,TGTGCCAGCAGCATGGGACAGGGGCACTACGAGCAGTACTTC
few,TRBV3-1,TRBJ2-7,-,CASSQVAGTLEQYF,TGTGCCAGCAGCCAAGTCGCCGGGACTCTCGAGCAGTACTTC
few,TRBV7-6,TRBJ2-2,TRBD2,CASSSPAGRAWYTGELFF,TGTGCCAGCAGCTCACCCGCGGGGAGGGCGTGGTACACCGGGGAGCTGTTTTTT
few,TRBV4-1,TRBJ2-7,TRBD1,CASSRPPGTGSYEQYF,TGCGCCAGCAGCAGACCCCCCGGGACAGGCTCCTACGAGCAGTACTTC
few,TRBV7-2,TRBJ1-1,-,CASSTGTPSAFF,TGTGCCAGCAGCACCGGGACACCCTCAGCTTTCTTT